This passage covers 25 T cell receptor beta chains from one sample sequenced in a study of T cells in Graves' hyperthyroidism and ophthalmopathy. There were TCR beta CDR3 regions amplified from RNA transcripts. The study used the HTBI primer set for a first-round RT-PCR of the TCR CDR3. TCRdb fed the multiplex PCR reads into MiXCR, producing one record per CDR3 protein. The table includes a few hundred thousand distinct CDR3 sequences, about a fifth detected once. The sequenced sample was blood. Every receptor here comes from a woman younger than 35 with Graves' hyperthyroidism.

This clonotype came up a few times. The rearrangement uses TRBV5-1 and TRBJ1-1, with 12 positions matching TRBD1. This CDR3 is built from 15 residues. Germline CDR1 and CDR2: SGHRS and YFSETQ. J was trimmed by 2 bases and V by 3 bases; bases with no gene match: 2. CDR3 sequence (DNA): TGCGCCAGCAGCTGGGACAGGGGGCTTAACACTGAAGCTTTCTTT. The encoded protein is CASSWDRGLNTEAFF.

In this sample, this clonotype turned up many times. The chain has TRBV6-1 and TRBJ1-5; D not resolved. This CDR3 spans 14 amino acids. Between the trimmed V and J ends, which lost 1 base and 0 bases, there was a span of 4 bases. Germline-derived CDR1 and CDR2 are MNHNS and SASEGT. As DNA, the CDR3 is TGTGCCAGCAGTGAAGGGAATAGCAATCAGCCCCAGCATTTT. This gives the protein CASSEGNSNQPQHF.

This clonotype was seen at least ten times. V gene TRBV6-1 combines with J gene TRBJ1-2, with TRBD1 as a possible D gene (5 bases). From germline, CDR1 is MNHNS and CDR2 SASEGT. Between the trimmed V and J ends, which lost 7 bases and 0 bases, there was a span of 15 bases. This CDR3 has 15 residues. The CDR3 nucleotides read TGTGCCAGCAAGGGCCAGGGTGAAGCTAACTATGGCTACACCTTC. Protein: CASKGQGEANYGYTF.

The table lists this clonotype with many counts. The rearrangement uses TRBV25-1 and TRBJ1-1; tentatively, D is TRBD1 (5 bases). Germline values: CDR1 MGHDK, CDR2 SYGVNS. V lost 9 bases and J 7 bases, leaving 12 bases between the germline ends. The CDR3 runs to 11 residues. CDR3 nucleotides: TGTGCCAGTCGCGGGAGGGGTGAAGCTTTCTTT. Encoded protein: CASRGRGEAFF.

This clonotype has at least ten counts. The V gene is TRBV14, the J gene TRBJ1-2; D perhaps matches TRBD1 (5 bases). This CDR3 contains 15 residues. Germline lookup yields CDR1 SGHDN and CDR2 FVKESK. V was trimmed by 2 bases and J by 7 bases, leaving 17 bases between them. CDR3: CASSQYGQGVRGYTF. DNA of the CDR3: TGTGCCAGCAGCCAATATGGTCAGGGCGTTCGTGGCTACACCTTC.

This clonotype was counted at least ten times. This chain links TRBV20-1 with TRBJ2-1, with 13 bases matching TRBD2. Germline-derived CDR1 and CDR2 are DFQATT and SNEGSKA (reference sequence). The V gene end was trimmed by 3 bases and the J gene end by 3 bases; junction bases not matched to a gene: 5. The CDR3 has 16 residues. CDR3 residues: CSARLLAGGDYNEQFF. CDR3 in DNA: TGCAGTGCTAGGTTACTAGCGGGGGGGGACTACAATGAGCAGTTCTTC.

This clonotype was counted ten times or more. The chain joins TRBV4-1 to TRBJ2-5, with 10 bases fitting TRBD2. CDR3 length: 15 residues. CDR1 is MGHRA and CDR2 is YSYEKL in the germline V gene. Losses at the gene ends were 3 bases for V and 6 bases for J; bases not matched to a gene: 7. The CDR3 bases are TGCGCCAGCAGCCAGGATAGCGGGGGGCGAAAGACCCAGTACTTC. Its translation is CASSQDSGGRKTQYF.

This clonotype was seen at least ten times. The V and J genes are TRBV20-1 and TRBJ1-1; 7 bases line up with TRBD1. The length of the CDR3 is 14 residues. The germline V gene encodes CDR1 DFQATT and CDR2 SNEGSKA (reference sequence). With 1 base clipped from V and 3 bases from J, the junction kept 5 bases outside the gene matches. The CDR3 sequence is CSARAGGLDTEAFF. The DNA for the CDR3 is TGCAGTGCTAGAGCAGGGGGACTGGACACTGAAGCTTTCTTT.

Ten or more counts support this clonotype. A much larger clone lies one base from this, so it may be a read error. The V call is TRBV12-3 or TRBV12-4, the J call TRBJ1-1; the match to TRBD1 covers 8 bases. The CDR3 has 13 residues. For the CDR3, the DNA is TGTGCCAGCAGAGCCAGGGGGCTGACTGAAACTTTCTTT. Translating it yields CASRARGLTETFF.

This clonotype has a handful of counts. The chain joins TRBV5-1 to TRBJ2-3, with D unresolved. This CDR3 has 14 residues. V shed 0 bases and J shed 2 bases, with 7 bases lying between them. Per germline, CDR1 SGHRS and CDR2 YFSETQ. The DNA of the CDR3 is TGCGCCAGCAGCTTGGCGGGCCACACAGATACGCAGTATTTT. Its protein is CASSLAGHTDTQYF.

This clonotype was seen only a few times. The J gene is TRBJ1-5, the V gene TRBV3-1, with 8 bases fitting TRBD1. V shed 1 base and J 1 base; nucleotides not matched to a gene: 3. This CDR3 region has 16 residues. The germline V gene has CDR1 LGHDT and CDR2 YNNKEL (reference sequence). The CDR3 is CASSQVRQGSNQPQHF. The CDR3 DNA follows: TGTGCCAGCAGCCAAGTGCGACAGGGGAGCAATCAGCCCCAGCATTTT. The full variable domain, completed using reference TRBV3-1 and TRBJ1-5, is DTAVSQTPKYLVTQMGNDKSIKCEQNLGHDTMYWYKQDSKKFLKIMFSYNNKELIINETVPNRFSPKSPDKAHLNLHINSLELGDSAVYFCASSQVRQGSNQPQHFGDGTRLSIL.

This clonotype was recorded at least ten times. The rearrangement links TRBV6-2 or TRBV6-3 to TRBJ1-5; tentative D call: TRBD1 (5 bases). CDR3 length equals 12 residues. CDR1 MNHEY and CDR2 SVGEGT come from the germline V gene. Trimming stripped 7 bases from V and 5 bases from J, with 9 bases between. CDR3 in amino acids: CASTEGYQPQHF. In DNA form, the CDR3 reads TGTGCCAGCACAGAGGGGTATCAGCCCCAGCATTTT.

At least ten counts were recorded for this clonotype. J is TRBJ2-6 and V is TRBV2; either TRBD1 or TRBD2 may fit D (5 bases each). CDR1 is SNHLY and CDR2 is FYNNEI in the germline V gene. CDR3 length: 17 residues. Trimming stripped 6 bases from V and 0 bases from J, with 15 bases between. The CDR3 DNA reads TGTGCCAGCAGGACGGGGACGTGGCTCTCTGGGGCCAACGTCCTGACTTTC. Translating gives CASRTGTWLSGANVLTF. Full variable domain (missing parts from reference TRBV2 and TRBJ2-6): EPEVTQTPSHQVTQMGQEVILRCVPISNHLYFYWYRQILGQKVEFLVSFYNNEISEKSEIFDDQFSVERPDGSNFTLKIRSTKLEDSAMYFCASRTGTWLSGANVLTFGAGSRLTVL.

V and J are TRBV11-2 and TRBJ2-5; the match to TRBD2 covers 8 bases. Unmatched junction bases numbered 14, after V lost 3 bases and J lost 5 bases. The CDR3 runs 17 residues. Germline loops: CDR1 SGHAT, CDR2 FQNNGV. The CDR3 DNA reads TGTGCCAGCAGCTTCTTTAGTATCGGGGGGGCCTGGGAGACCCAGTACTTC. Protein sequence: CASSFFSIGGAWETQYF.

This clonotype occurred many times. The chain has TRBV5-5 and TRBJ1-1, with 7 bases that match TRBD1. The CDR3 has 13 amino acids. Germline CDR1 and CDR2: SGHKS and YYEKEE (reference sequence). V lost 2 bases, J lost 7 bases, and 5 bases stayed unmatched. The DNA for the CDR3 is TGTGCCAGCAGCTTCCAGGGGGGAAGTGAAGCTTTCTTT. Protein product: CASSFQGGSEAFF. The whole variable domain, filled in from reference TRBV5-5 and TRBJ1-1, reads DAGVTQSPTHLIKTRGQQVTLRCSPISGHKSVSWYQQVLGQGPQFIFQYYEKEERGRGNFPDRFSARQFPNYSSELNVNALLLGDSALYLCASSFQGGSEAFFGQGTRLTVV.

This clonotype showed up many times. This chain links TRBV5-1 with TRBJ2-5, with D perhaps matching TRBD1 (6 bases). The CDR3 sequence is 15 residues long. Germline V lookup: CDR1 SGHRS, CDR2 YFSETQ. The V and J ends lost 3 bases and 5 bases respectively, with 17 bases between them. The DNA of the CDR3 is TGCGCCAGCAGCTCCACGACAGGTCCTCCCGAGACCCAGTACTTC. Its protein is CASSSTTGPPETQYF.

The chain is built from TRBV29-1 and TRBJ1-1; D ambiguous. CDR1 SQVTM and CDR2 ANQGSEA come from the germline V gene. Trimming took off 6 bases at V and 1 base at J, with 6 bases between the two ends. The CDR3 is 11 amino acids. CDR3 amino acids: CSVPENTEAFF. The CDR3 bases are TGCAGCGTCCCAGAGAACACTGAAGCTTTCTTT.

Ten or more counts support this clonotype. V is TRBV6-5 and J is TRBJ1-1; D gene ambiguous. V lost 2 bases and J lost 4, with 14 bases in between. Looked up from germline, CDR1 is MNHEY and CDR2 is SVGAGI. This CDR3 region has 15 residues. This CDR3 reads CASSYSGLSATEAFF. The CDR3 nucleotides are TGTGCCAGCAGTTACAGCGGTCTTTCGGCCACTGAAGCTTTCTTT.

This clonotype has only a few counts. The chain combines TRBV9 with TRBJ1-6, with 7 bases that match TRBD1. V lost 4 bases to trimming and J lost 7 bases; unmatched junction nucleotides: 5. CDR1 SGDLS and CDR2 YYNGEE come from the germline V gene. The CDR3 totals 14 residues. The CDR3 region is CASSLGQVNSPLHF. As DNA, the CDR3 is TGTGCCAGCAGCCTCGGACAGGTCAATTCACCCCTCCACTTT.

This clonotype was counted at least ten times. The CDR3 DNA is TGTGCCAGCAGCAAACCCCGGGGTAAAAATCAGCCCCAGCATTTT. Its translation: CASSKPRGKNQPQHF. The rearrangement links TRBV12-3 or TRBV12-4 to TRBJ1-5, with unresolved D. The V end lost 6 bases, the J end lost 4 bases, and 16 bases lay between the germline ends. The CDR3 is 15 amino acids.

The V call is TRBV6-2 or TRBV6-3, the J call TRBJ1-1; D is possibly TRBD1 (6 bases). The CDR3 has 13 residues. Trimming cost V 6 bases and J 6 bases, with 14 bases left between them. Germline CDR1 reads MNHEY; CDR2 reads SVGEGT. The CDR3 region is CASRLNGGPEAFF. As DNA, the CDR3 is TGTGCCAGCAGGCTGAACGGGGGGCCTGAAGCTTTCTTT.

This clonotype was observed a handful of times. The rearrangement uses TRBV12-3 or TRBV12-4 and TRBJ2-7; 7 bases are shared with TRBD2. The trim removed 5 bases at V and 0 bases at J, leaving 7 bases unmatched. The CDR3 loop spans 15 amino acids. CDR3 amino acids: CASSAGEGLSYEQYF. In DNA, the CDR3 is TGTGCCAGCAGTGCGGGGGAGGGTCTCTCCTACGAGCAGTACTTC.

This sequence joins TRBV20-1 and TRBJ1-1; 8 nucleotides match TRBD1. CDR3 length: 13 amino acids. Germline CDR1 DFQATT, CDR2 SNEGSKA (reference sequence). The trim removed 5 bases at V and 4 bases at J, leaving 6 bases unmatched. CDR3 protein: CSAVQGAVTEAFF. CDR3 coding DNA: TGCAGTGCTGTTCAGGGGGCCGTCACTGAAGCTTTCTTT.

There are many counts of this clonotype. The chain is built from TRBV28 and TRBJ1-1; a weak D match, TRBD1 (6 bases). CDR3 length equals 14 residues. The V end was cut by 4 bases, the J end by 5 bases, with 14 bases between. Germline V gene lookup returns CDR1 MDHEN and CDR2 SYDVKM. CDR3 nucleotide sequence: TGTGCCAGCAGTTCACAGGGCGGATATACTGAAGCTTTCTTT. The encoded protein is CASSSQGGYTEAFF.

The sample holds many counts of this clonotype. The chain links TRBV28 to TRBJ1-5; D unclear. The germline gives CDR1 MDHEN, CDR2 SYDVKM. V was cut by 6 bases and J by 6 bases, with 12 bases left in between. This CDR3 spans 13 amino acids. The CDR3 DNA reads as TGTGCCAGCAGGGGTTGGGGTGTTCAGCCCCAGCATTTT. Protein product: CASRGWGVQPQHF.